Following are 21 T cell receptor beta chains from one sample sequenced in a study of blood T cell repertoires in COVID-19. Profiling relied on immunoSEQ multiplex PCR, and the TCRdb table lists in-frame clones only, not all of them. The table shows 150,000 to 170,000 clones, with under 85% occurring only once. Source material: peripheral blood. The receptors come from a man aged 55 to 69 with COVID-19, enrolled during active disease.

The V gene is TRBV18, the J gene TRBJ1-1, with a tentative D call TRBD1 (6 bases). The V gene's germline CDR1 is KGHSH and CDR2 LQKENI. V was trimmed by 5 bases and J by 0 bases, leaving 16 bases between them. This CDR3 has 16 residues. CDR3 bases: TGTGCCAGCTCAACAGGACAGTCGGGCATGAACACTGAAGCTTTCTTT. This sequence encodes CASSTGQSGMNTEAFF.

The chain employs TRBV27 and TRBJ2-3; tentative D call: TRBD1 (5 bases). Trimming took off 3 bases at V and 4 bases at J, with 11 bases between the two ends. Germline V CDR1 and CDR2: MNHEY, SMNVEV (reference sequence). The length of the CDR3 is 14 residues. The CDR3: CASSLGRGPDTQYF. The CDR3 DNA follows: TGTGCCAGCAGTTTGGGAAGGGGCCCAGATACGCAGTATTTT.

J is TRBJ2-3 and V is TRBV6-2 or TRBV6-3, with 7 bases aligning to TRBD2. The germline V gene encodes CDR1 MNHEY and CDR2 SVGEGT. J was trimmed by 5 bases and V by 0 bases; bases with no gene match: 8. The CDR3 sequence is 16 residues long. In DNA, the CDR3 is TGTGCCAGCAGTTACTCGGTCGGGAGGATCGTAGATACGCAGTATTTT. Protein sequence: CASSYSVGRIVDTQYF.

The J gene is TRBJ1-1, the V gene TRBV6-5; no clear D. Germline values: CDR1 MNHEY, CDR2 SVGAGI. The CDR3 totals 12 residues. Between the trimmed V and J ends, which lost 2 bases and 9 bases, there was a span of 10 bases. The CDR3 reads CASSYLQEKAFF. CDR3 sequence (DNA): TGTGCCAGCAGTTACCTTCAGGAAAAAGCTTTCTTT.

V usage is TRBV5-4 and J usage is TRBJ2-5; possible D gene TRBD2, 6 bases. V lost 4 bases to trimming and J lost 7 bases, with 17 bases between them. Per the germline V gene, CDR1 is SGHNT and CDR2 is YYREEE (reference sequence). This CDR3 is 14 amino acids long. The CDR3 DNA is TGTGCCAGCAGCAAGGGACGGGCCGGGGGGACCCAGTACTTC. Translated, it gives CASSKGRAGGTQYF.

The gene calls are TRBV9 and TRBJ1-2; 10 nucleotides align to TRBD1. From germline, CDR1 is SGDLS and CDR2 YYNGEE. The ends lost 2 bases at V and 6 bases at J; junction bases unmatched: 25. This CDR3 has 21 residues. The CDR3: CASSVDPGTGTGVFGFDGYTF. The CDR3 region has the DNA TGTGCCAGCAGCGTTGATCCGGGGACAGGGACAGGGGTTTTTGGGTTTGATGGCTACACCTTC.

This clone was counted a few times. The V call is TRBV7-2, the J call TRBJ2-5; D not resolved. The CDR3 contains 12 residues. CDR1 is SGHTA and CDR2 is FQGNSA in the germline V gene. Trimming removed 5 bases at V and 5 bases at J, with 9 bases between. In DNA, the CDR3 is TGTGCCAGCAGCCTTATCGGGGAGACCCAGTACTTC. This sequence encodes CASSLIGETQYF. The full variable domain, in which reference TRBV7-2 and TRBJ2-5 provide the parts outside the CDR3, is GAGVSQSPSNKVTEKGKDVELRCDPISGHTALYWYRQSLGQGLEFLIYFQGNSAPDKSGLPSDRFSAERTGGSVSTLTIQRTQQEDSAVYLCASSLIGETQYFGPGTRLLVL.

The chain employs TRBV11-2 and TRBJ1-1; the D gene is possibly TRBD1 (6 bases). The V end was cut by 7 bases, the J end by 0 bases, with 12 bases between. The CDR3 has 14 amino acids. The germline V gene encodes CDR1 SGHAT and CDR2 FQNNGV. This chain's CDR3 is CASKQGLVNTEAFF. The CDR3 bases are TGTGCCAGCAAACAGGGTTTGGTGAACACTGAAGCTTTCTTT.

The chain couples TRBV6-6 to TRBJ1-3; D not certain. The length of the CDR3 is 18 residues. The germline CDR1 and CDR2 sequences are MNHNY and SVGAGI (reference sequence). Trimming left V 5 bases short and J 0 bases short, with 20 bases between. The CDR3 sequence is CASSLTSPRGSSGNTIYF. CDR3 bases: TGTGCCAGCAGTCTTACTAGTCCGCGGGGATCCTCTGGAAACACCATATATTTT.

The V gene is TRBV28, the J gene TRBJ1-3, with a tentative D call TRBD1 (6 bases). Germline values: CDR1 MDHEN, CDR2 SYDVKM. With 6 bases removed from V and 0 bases from J, the gap between germline ends came to 12 bases. This CDR3 is 15 amino acids long. The CDR3 DNA reads TGTGCCAGCAGCTTAGAGGGGGTCTCTGGAAACACCATATATTTT. Its protein is CASSLEGVSGNTIYF.

The chain has TRBV7-2 and TRBJ1-5, with D unclear. CDR1 is SGHTA and CDR2 is FQGNSA in the germline V gene. V lost 5 bases, J lost 0 bases, and 8 bases lay in between. The CDR3 totals 14 residues. The CDR3 DNA sequence: TGTGCCAGCAGCCGCGTTTCTAGCAATCAGCCCCAGCATTTT. This encodes CASSRVSSNQPQHF.

The count of this clone is one. The chain couples TRBV7-9 to TRBJ1-1; D perhaps matches TRBD1 (6 bases). The CDR3 loop spans 16 amino acids. V was cut by 2 bases and J by 1 base, with 14 bases left in between. Germline V lookup: CDR1 SEHNR, CDR2 FQNEAQ (reference sequence). CDR3 sequence reads: CASSLTGLPKNTEAFF. DNA for the CDR3: TGTGCCAGCAGCTTAACAGGGCTACCAAAGAACACTGAAGCTTTCTTT.

This clone was detected only once. This sequence joins TRBV27 and TRBJ2-1; 7 bases are a match to TRBD1. Per germline, CDR1 MNHEY and CDR2 SMNVEV (reference sequence). The CDR3 length is 13 residues. J lost 9 bases, V lost 6 bases, and 8 bases had no gene match. In nucleotides, the CDR3 is TGTGCCAGCAGGCAAACAGGGGTTGGTGAGCAGTTCTTC. Protein product: CASRQTGVGEQFF.

The rearrangement links TRBV6-5 to TRBJ1-5; D is undetermined. Trimming removed 4 bases from V and 1 base from J, with 8 bases in between. The V gene's germline CDR1 is MNHEY and CDR2 SVGAGI. The CDR3 totals 14 residues. The CDR3, as DNA: TGTGCCAGCAGTTCCAGGAGGAGCAATCAGCCCCAGCATTTT. Translated: CASSSRRSNQPQHF.

The chain joins TRBV5-4 to TRBJ2-1; 7 bases are shared with TRBD2. The trim removed 0 bases at V and 7 bases at J, leaving 4 bases unmatched. The CDR3 covers 14 residues. Germline values: CDR1 SGHNT, CDR2 YYREEE (reference sequence). CDR3 coding DNA: TGTGCCAGCAGCTTGGTTCTAGCGGAGAATGAGCAGTTCTTC. This encodes CASSLVLAENEQFF.

The chain is built from TRBV7-2 and TRBJ2-3; 7 bases fit TRBD1. The CDR3 length is 15 residues. With V trimmed by 7 bases and J by 2 bases, 9 bases remained unmatched. The germline V gene encodes CDR1 SGHTA and CDR2 FQGNSA. The CDR3 coding sequence is TGTGCCAGCACAAGGGACAGATCAAACACAGATACGCAGTATTTT. It codes for CASTRDRSNTDTQYF.

V usage is TRBV7-2 and J usage is TRBJ2-5; 7 bases map to TRBD1. Germline V gene data show CDR1 as SGHTA and CDR2 as FQGNSA. The CDR3 sequence is 14 residues long. V trimming: 5 bases; J trimming: 1 base; junction bases outside the gene matches: 4. This chain's CDR3 is CASSPTGTQETQYF. The CDR3 bases are TGTGCCAGCAGCCCGACAGGGACCCAAGAGACCCAGTACTTC.

The J gene is TRBJ1-6, the V gene TRBV19; D gene ambiguous. The V end lost 5 bases, the J end lost 8 bases, and 16 bases lay between the germline ends. CDR1 LNHDA and CDR2 SQIVND come from the germline V gene (reference sequence). This CDR3 contains 15 residues. DNA of the CDR3: TGTGCCAGTAGTCCCACAACTCGGGAATATTCACCCCTCCACTTT. As protein: CASSPTTREYSPLHF. The whole variable domain, filled in from reference TRBV19 and TRBJ1-6, reads DGGITQSPKYLFRKEGQNVTLSCEQNLNHDAMYWYRQDPGQGLRLIYYSQIVNDFQKGDIAEGYSVSREKKESFPLTVTSAQKNPTAFYLCASSPTTREYSPLHFGNGTRLTVT.

The CDR3 coding sequence is TGTGCCAGCAGCTTTCGACCAGGGTCCGGGGAGCTGTTTTTT. Protein sequence: CASSFRPGSGELFF. The V call is TRBV7-3, the J call TRBJ2-2; possibly TRBD1 for D (5 bases). The CDR3 extends over 14 amino acids. The ends were cut back, 3 bases at V and 6 bases at J, with 11 bases in the middle. CDR1 SGHTA and CDR2 FQGTGA come from the germline V gene. Variable domain in full (rest from reference TRBV7-3 and TRBJ2-2): GAGVSQTPSNKVTEKGKYVELRCDPISGHTALYWYRQSLGQGPEFLIYFQGTGAADDSGLPNDRFFAVRPEGSVSTLKIQRTERGDSAVYLCASSFRPGSGELFFGEGSRLTVL.

In the case of this clone: The same CDR3 can be traced to other DNA sequences in this sample. The J gene is TRBJ1-1, the V gene TRBV6-4; D gene uncertain. The CDR3 spans 13 residues. Germline CDR1 and CDR2: MRHNA and SNTAGT. V shed 4 bases and J shed 2 bases, with 8 bases lying between them. The CDR3 DNA follows: TGTGCCAGCAGTGTCCAGGTCAACACTGAAGCTTTCTTT. Residues: CASSVQVNTEAFF.

The chain has TRBV7-2 and TRBJ1-2, with D maybe TRBD1 (6 bases). Germline assignment: CDR1 SGHTA and CDR2 FQGNSA. The CDR3 sequence is 16 residues long. Trimming stripped 5 bases from V and 0 bases from J, with 16 bases between. The CDR3 region is CASSPQGGTTNYGYTF. For the CDR3, the DNA is TGTGCCAGCAGCCCCCAAGGGGGAACAACTAACTATGGCTACACCTTC.